The 30 T cell receptor beta chains in this list originate from one sample, sequenced in a study of T-cell reconstitution after alpha-beta-depleted transplantation in children. Library preparation (for TCRbeta) was performed with unique molecular identifiers. TCRdb re-analysed the PCR reads in MiXCR, keeping a single row per CDR3 protein. The sample records about 980,000 distinct CDR3 sequences, roughly 31% being singletons. This sample comprised PBMCs, mostly from graft donor cells, obtained 360 days after TCRalphabeta/CD19-depleted stem cell transplant. The source of these receptors is a boy less than two years old who had a stem cell transplant for SCID, so the T cells may come from the graft donor.

This clonotype was detected a few times. The V and J genes are TRBV5-1 and TRBJ2-7; no clear D. The CDR3 has 15 amino acids. Trimming shortened V by 0 bases and J by 0 bases, and 10 bases separated the two germline ends. Per the germline V gene, CDR1 is SGHRS and CDR2 is YFSETQ. CDR3 residues: CASSLAGRDSYEQYF. CDR3 DNA: TGCGCCAGCAGCTTGGCCGGTAGGGACTCCTACGAGCAGTACTTC.

This clonotype was observed a handful of times. The chain carries TRBV20-1 and TRBJ2-5; the D gene could be TRBD1 or TRBD2 (7 bases each). Germline CDR1 and CDR2: DFQATT and SNEGSKA (reference sequence). Trimming left V 3 bases short and J 5 bases short, with 13 bases between. The CDR3 sequence is 13 residues long. Written as DNA, the CDR3 is TGCAGTGCTAGTCAGGGGGGGGCGGAGACCCAGTACTTC. This codes for CSASQGGAETQYF.

This clonotype came up a few times. The chain has TRBV4-1 and TRBJ1-2; D possibly corresponds to TRBD1 (6 bases). The CDR3 has 16 residues. CDR1 and CDR2 (germline): MGHRA, YSYEKL. The ends were cut back, 1 base at V and 4 bases at J, with 16 bases in the middle. The chain's CDR3 is CASSQARAGVRYGYTF. CDR3 nucleotide sequence: TGCGCCAGCAGCCAAGCTCGGGCAGGGGTTCGCTATGGCTACACCTTC.

This clonotype was picked up a small number of times. The chain couples TRBV28 to TRBJ2-7; the match to TRBD2 covers 7 bases. V dropped 5 bases and J dropped 6; count of bases not matched to a gene: 13. The CDR3 runs 15 residues. Germline V gene lookup returns CDR1 MDHEN and CDR2 SYDVKM. The CDR3 is CASSPGTAGRTEQYF. In DNA, the CDR3 is TGTGCCAGCAGTCCAGGGACGGCCGGGAGGACCGAGCAGTACTTC.

This clonotype was recorded a few times. V and J are TRBV6-1 and TRBJ2-7; D is uncertain. There are 14 residues in the CDR3. Germline loops: CDR1 MNHNS, CDR2 SASEGT. Trimming stripped 6 bases from V and 2 bases from J, with 14 bases between. The CDR3 DNA reads TGTGCCAGCAGCCCCAGACGGCCGGCCTACGAGCAGTACTTC. It yields the protein CASSPRRPAYEQYF.

This clonotype was found a few times. The rearrangement joins TRBV5-1 to TRBJ2-5, with D maybe TRBD1 (6 bases). The CDR3 sequence is 15 residues long. Germline V lookup: CDR1 SGHRS, CDR2 YFSETQ. V was shortened by 0 bases and J by 5 bases, with 14 bases between the two germline ends. In DNA, the CDR3 is TGCGCCAGCAGCTTGGGGGACACCGGCGGTGAGACCCAGTACTTC. Translating it yields CASSLGDTGGETQYF.

This clonotype was recorded a few times. In DNA, the CDR3 is TGTGCCAGCAGCCGACAGGGGACACAAGAGACCCAGTACTTC. It is translated as CASSRQGTQETQYF. The gene calls are TRBV12-3 or TRBV12-4 and TRBJ2-5; 8 nucleotides align to TRBD1. The V gene end was trimmed by 6 bases and the J gene end by 2 bases; junction bases not matched to a gene: 5. The CDR3 contains 14 residues.

The chain joins TRBV28 to TRBJ1-5; maybe TRBD1 (5 bases). Germline-derived CDR1 and CDR2 are MDHEN and SYDVKM. V was cut by 3 bases and J by 3 bases, with 9 bases left in between. There are 14 residues in the CDR3. CDR3 loop: CASSFGGNNQPQHF. The DNA of the CDR3 is TGTGCCAGCAGTTTCGGGGGGAACAATCAGCCCCAGCATTTT.

This clonotype was seen more than once but under ten times. J is TRBJ1-3 and V is TRBV29-1, with 7 bases lining up with TRBD1. Germline CDR1 reads SQVTM; CDR2 reads ANQGSEA. J was trimmed by 4 bases and V by 7 bases; bases with no gene match: 7. This CDR3 has 13 amino acids. CDR3 nucleotides: TGCAGCGCTACAGGGGCAAGGGGAAACACCATATATTTT. Protein: CSATGARGNTIYF.

The genes are TRBV6-5 and TRBJ2-7, with TRBD1 identical over 8 bases. Germline V gene lookup returns CDR1 MNHEY and CDR2 SVGAGI. CDR3 length equals 14 residues. The J segment lost 5 bases and the V segment lost 2 bases, leaving 5 bases of the junction unmatched. CDR3 loop: CASSYGQGPHEQYF. CDR3 DNA: TGTGCCAGCAGTTACGGACAGGGTCCCCACGAGCAGTACTTC.

This clonotype occurred a few times. The chain links TRBV20-1 to TRBJ2-3; 8 bases map to TRBD2. CDR1 and CDR2 from the germline V gene are DFQATT and SNEGSKA (reference sequence). The CDR3 contains 15 residues. V was clipped by 6 bases and J by 1 base; unmatched bases: 9. CDR3: CSAPGSGGRTDTQYF. In DNA form, the CDR3 reads TGCAGTGCCCCGGGGAGCGGGGGCCGCACAGATACGCAGTATTTT.

The chain is built from TRBV6-1 and TRBJ2-3, with 8 bases lining up with TRBD1. Germline lookup yields CDR1 MNHNS and CDR2 SASEGT. With 5 bases clipped from V and 3 bases from J, the junction kept 4 bases outside the gene matches. The CDR3 is made up of 14 amino acids. The CDR3 protein is CASSQGAATDTQYF. The CDR3 DNA reads as TGTGCCAGCAGTCAGGGGGCAGCGACAGATACGCAGTATTTT.

The chain uses TRBV18 and TRBJ2-5; D is ambiguous. Trimming pared 0 bases from V and 4 bases from J, leaving 12 bases between. The CDR3 runs to 15 residues. Per germline, CDR1 KGHSH and CDR2 LQKENI. The CDR3 is CASSPPVRRPETQYF. The CDR3 DNA sequence: TGTGCCAGCTCACCACCGGTGCGTCGCCCAGAGACCCAGTACTTC.

This clonotype has only a few counts. The CDR3: CASRRLAIRGDTQYF. Here the CDR3 DNA reads TGTGCCAGCAGGAGATTAGCGATCAGGGGAGATACGCAGTATTTT. The V call is TRBV12-3 or TRBV12-4, the J call TRBJ2-3; D might be TRBD1 (6 bases). This CDR3 is 15 amino acids long. Trimming shortened V by 6 bases and J by 5 bases, and 18 bases separated the two germline ends.

This sequence joins TRBV29-1 and TRBJ1-2; D gene unclear. CDR3 size: 11 residues. Trimming stripped 4 bases from V and 2 bases from J, with 5 bases between. CDR1 is SQVTM and CDR2 is ANQGSEA in the germline V gene. The CDR3, as DNA: TGCAGCGTTGGGGGAAACTATGGCTACACCTTC. This encodes CSVGGNYGYTF. The entire variable domain, with the rest obtained from reference TRBV29-1 and TRBJ1-2, is as follows: SAVISQKPSRDICQRGTSLTIQCQVDSQVTMMFWYRQQPGQSLTLIATANQGSEATYESGFVIDKFPISRPNLTFSTLTVSNMSPEDSSIYLCSVGGNYGYTFGSGTRLTVV.

A few counts support this clonotype. The rearrangement joins TRBV5-1 to TRBJ2-3; D unclear. V lost 0 bases, J lost 3 bases, and 8 bases lay in between. Germline CDR1 reads SGHRS; CDR2 reads YFSETQ. The CDR3 contains 14 residues. The CDR3 DNA follows: TGCGCCAGCAGCTTGGAAAGGAGAACAGATACGCAGTATTTT. It specifies CASSLERRTDTQYF.

In its sample, this clonotype was seen a few times. The chain has TRBV7-8 and TRBJ2-1; D unclear. The CDR3 loop spans 14 amino acids. V was shortened by 0 bases and J by 3 bases, with 6 bases between the two germline ends. Germline V gene sequence: CDR1 SGHVS, CDR2 FQNEAQ. CDR3 coding DNA: TGTGCCAGCAGCTTAGCGCCAGGCTACAATGAGCAGTTCTTC. It yields the protein CASSLAPGYNEQFF.

The gene calls are TRBV12-3 or TRBV12-4 and TRBJ1-1; D gene uncertain. With 6 bases removed from V and 1 base from J, the gap between germline ends came to 12 bases. The CDR3 length is 14 residues. The CDR3 bases are TGTGCCAGCAGCTCCGGACGTGGGAACACTGAAGCTTTCTTT. It encodes CASSSGRGNTEAFF.

This clonotype has only a few counts. DNA of the CDR3: TGTGCCAGCAGCCAAATCCCGCTGACAGGGATGAACACTGAAGCTTTCTTT. It translates to CASSQIPLTGMNTEAFF. This chain joins TRBV16 and TRBJ1-1; 7 nucleotides match TRBD1. The CDR3 is made up of 17 amino acids. Trimming cost V 2 bases and J 0 bases; bases outside gene matches: 9. CDR1 and CDR2 from the germline V gene are KGHSY and FQNENV.

The genes are TRBV28 and TRBJ2-5; possible D gene TRBD2, 6 bases. The ends were cut back, 5 bases at V and 2 bases at J, with 15 bases in the middle. Germline V gives CDR1 MDHEN, CDR2 SYDVKM. This CDR3 has 15 residues. The CDR3 protein is CASSHARLGQETQYF. The CDR3 bases are TGTGCCAGCAGTCACGCCCGACTAGGTCAAGAGACCCAGTACTTC.

This clonotype was detected only a few times. The V and J genes are TRBV5-1 and TRBJ2-7, with a weak D call TRBD2 (5 bases). Between the trimmed V and J ends, which lost 4 bases and 4 bases, there was a span of 15 bases. Germline V gene lookup returns CDR1 SGHRS and CDR2 YFSETQ. This CDR3 region has 14 residues. The CDR3 DNA reads TGCGCCAGCAGCCGAGACTACCTGGGGTACGAGCAGTACTTC. Protein sequence: CASSRDYLGYEQYF.

The V gene is TRBV5-1, the J gene TRBJ2-7; TRBD2 is a possible D gene (6 bases). Germline CDR1 and CDR2: SGHRS and YFSETQ. The CDR3 has 14 residues. V lost 4 bases, J lost 3 bases, and 14 bases lay in between. CDR3 amino acids: CASSVGGRFYEQYF. The CDR3 DNA reads as TGCGCCAGCAGCGTGGGGGGACGCTTCTACGAGCAGTACTTC.

The V gene is TRBV10-3, the J gene TRBJ2-3; 8 bases are shared with TRBD1. The CDR3 is 14 residues long. Germline V gene sequence: CDR1 ENHRY, CDR2 SYGVKD. Losses at the gene ends were 5 bases for V and 0 bases for J; bases not matched to a gene: 1. The CDR3 DNA sequence: TGTGCCATCAGTAGGACAGGGAGCACAGATACGCAGTATTTT. Encoded protein: CAISRTGSTDTQYF.

This clonotype has only a few counts. The V call is TRBV10-3, the J call TRBJ2-7; weak D call: TRBD1 (6 bases). In germline, CDR1 is ENHRY, CDR2 SYGVKD. CDR3 length: 11 residues. With 5 bases removed from V and 4 bases from J, the gap between germline ends came to 6 bases. CDR3 loop: CAISTGYEQYF. Written as DNA, the CDR3 is TGTGCCATCAGTACAGGGTACGAGCAGTACTTC.

The chain combines TRBV7-2 with TRBJ1-6; D remains unclear. This CDR3 has 13 amino acids. Germline V gene lookup returns CDR1 SGHTA and CDR2 FQGNSA. Trimming took 5 bases from V and 9 from J, leaving 11 bases between them. The chain's CDR3 is CASSQERGSPLHF. The CDR3 bases are TGTGCCAGCAGCCAGGAGAGAGGTTCACCCCTCCACTTT.

There are a few counts of this clonotype. The gene calls are TRBV28 and TRBJ2-7; perhaps TRBD2 as D (5 bases). The CDR3 covers 17 residues. Trimming cost V 2 bases and J 3 bases, with 20 bases left between them. Germline CDR1 MDHEN, CDR2 SYDVKM. CDR3: CASSLTGLLSGYYEQYF. CDR3 sequence (DNA): TGTGCCAGCAGTTTAACCGGGCTCCTCTCGGGGTACTACGAGCAGTACTTC.

This chain links TRBV20-1 with TRBJ1-5; 7 bases line up with TRBD1. The length of the CDR3 is 15 residues. Germline lookup yields CDR1 DFQATT and CDR2 SNEGSKA (reference sequence). V was clipped by 0 bases and J by 1 base; unmatched bases: 3. CDR3 nucleotide sequence: TGCAGTGCTAGAGAAACAGGGGTGAGCAATCAGCCCCAGCATTTT. Encoded protein: CSARETGVSNQPQHF.

This clonotype has a handful of counts. The rearrangement joins TRBV20-1 to TRBJ2-1; a weak D match, TRBD2 (7 bases). CDR1 is DFQATT and CDR2 is SNEGSKA in the germline V gene (reference sequence). The CDR3 is made up of 12 amino acids. Deletions cut 8 bases from V and 2 bases from J, with 10 bases between. The CDR3 nucleotides read TGCAGTTGGGGGGGGCCCTACAATGAGCAGTTCTTC. Translated, it gives CSWGGPYNEQFF.

This clonotype came up many times. This chain connects TRBV6-2 or TRBV6-3 to TRBJ2-3; a possible D gene is TRBD2 (6 bases). This CDR3 comprises 14 residues. Germline loops: CDR1 MNHEY, CDR2 SVGEGT. V was shortened by 6 bases and J by 2 bases, with 12 bases between the two germline ends. This chain's CDR3 is CASSGSGVTDTQYF. CDR3 DNA sequence: TGTGCCAGCAGCGGTAGCGGAGTCACAGATACGCAGTATTTT.

CDR3 nucleotide sequence: TGTGCCAGCAGTTTAGCGCTAGCCGGGGAGGAGACCCAGTACTTC. This encodes CASSLALAGEETQYF. This chain joins TRBV12-3 or TRBV12-4 and TRBJ2-5; the D gene is possibly TRBD2 (5 bases). Trimming shortened V by 0 bases and J by 5 bases, and 13 bases separated the two germline ends. This CDR3 spans 15 amino acids.